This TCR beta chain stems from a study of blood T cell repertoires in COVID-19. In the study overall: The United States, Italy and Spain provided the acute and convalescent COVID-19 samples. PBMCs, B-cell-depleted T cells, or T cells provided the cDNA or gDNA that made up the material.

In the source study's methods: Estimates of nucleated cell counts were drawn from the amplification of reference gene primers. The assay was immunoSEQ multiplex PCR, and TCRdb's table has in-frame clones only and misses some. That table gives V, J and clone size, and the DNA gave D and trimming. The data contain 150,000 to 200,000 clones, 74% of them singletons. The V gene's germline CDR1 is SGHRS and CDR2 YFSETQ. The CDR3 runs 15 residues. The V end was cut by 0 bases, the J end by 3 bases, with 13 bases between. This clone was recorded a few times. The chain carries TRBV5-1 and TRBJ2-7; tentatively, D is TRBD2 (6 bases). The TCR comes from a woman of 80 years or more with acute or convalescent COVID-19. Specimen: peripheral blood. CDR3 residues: CASSLAVGGGYEQYF. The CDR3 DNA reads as TGCGCCAGCAGCTTGGCAGTGGGAGGCGGCTACGAGCAGTACTTC.